Reported below is one TCR beta chain. Antigen specificity is unknown. Researchers ran the PCR with 60 Vbeta and 13 Jbeta primers. Here immunoSEQ multiplex PCR was the method, and the copy in TCRdb shows in-frame clones only, minus some. Of over 130,000 clones listed, over 80% were seen once; the top ten hold 1.2%. There are 14 residues in the CDR3. The V segment lost 1 base and the J segment 5 bases; nucleotides outside the gene matches: 4. Germline CDR1 is SNHLY and CDR2 is FYNNEI. This entry belongs to a study of cytomegalovirus exposure and HLA in healthy donors. The study's findings and limits: Prediction of most subjects' HLA-A and HLA-B alleles by TCR beta sequences was reportedly accurate. The study assumed roughly uniform donor sequencing depth for presence/absence analyses. Reportedly, fewer N-insertions than the approximately 700-donor mean appeared in an Asian-associated ancestry cluster in a later analysis.

The sequence was obtained from a female donor in good health and CMV-seronegative. Sequencing was performed on PBMCs. The V call is TRBV2, the J call TRBJ2-7; TRBD1 aligns across 8 bases. The CDR3 sequence: CASSEGQGANEQYF. CDR3 sequence (DNA): TGTGCCAGCAGTGAAGGGCAGGGGGCGAACGAGCAGTACTTC. Full variable domain (remainder filled in from reference TRBV2 and TRBJ2-7): EPEVTQTPSHQVTQMGQEVILRCVPISNHLYFYWYRQILGQKVEFLVSFYNNEISEKSEIFDDQFSVERPDGSNFTLKIRSTKLEDSAMYFCASSEGQGANEQYFGPGTRLTVT.